This TCR beta chain originates from a study of T cells in Graves' hyperthyroidism and ophthalmopathy. There are a few counts of this clonotype. Researchers barred patients who had uncontrolled infection, other autoimmune disease, pregnancy or lactation. Thyroid ultrasound and orbital computed tomography, with clinical symptoms and serum thyroxine and TRAb, informed diagnoses. It was RNA transcripts that yielded the amplified TCR beta CDR3 regions. Researchers ran a first-round RT-PCR on the TCR CDR3 using the HTBI primer set. Each CDR3 protein gets one entry after TCRdb re-called the multiplex PCR reads with MiXCR. The sample records 500,000 to 650,000 distinct CDR3 sequences, approximately 20% being singletons. CDR1 and CDR2 (germline): MNHEY, SMNVEV (reference sequence). Trimming left V 5 bases short and J 5 bases short, with 14 bases between. This CDR3 has 14 residues.

Sequencing used blood. The chain is built from TRBV27 and TRBJ2-3; possibly TRBD1 for D (6 bases). The clonotype was recovered from a middle-aged man with Graves' ophthalmopathy. The CDR3 DNA is TGTGCCAGCAGTCCTTCGACAGGACGAGATACGCAGTATTTT. It specifies CASSPSTGRDTQYF.